These 22 T cell receptor beta chains were all obtained from the same sample, sequenced in a study of metastatic and nonmetastatic thyroid tumors. TCRdb re-clonotyped the PCR reads through MiXCR. The sample consists of 20,000 to 30,000 clones, 10% to 15% of them appearing once. None of the patients had undergone any treatment ahead of thyroid surgery. Sample: blood. The source is a female donor with papillary thyroid cancer or a benign thyroid nodule (not recorded which). Some clones in this sample may be carry-over from other donors' samples.

This clone was found many times. V is TRBV28 and J is TRBJ2-7; tentatively, D is TRBD2 (6 bases). The CDR3 contains 15 residues. The V and J ends lost 6 bases and 0 bases respectively, with 15 bases between them. Germline V gene lookup returns CDR1 MDHEN and CDR2 SYDVKM. In nucleotides, the CDR3 is TGTGCCAGCAGCTCCCTCCCGGGGGACTCCTACGAGCAGTACTTC. Its translation is CASSSLPGDSYEQYF.

This clone was observed at least ten times. This chain joins TRBV6-1 and TRBJ2-1; D may be TRBD2 (6 bases). V lost 10 bases to trimming and J lost 6 bases, with 13 bases between them. CDR1 is MNHNS and CDR2 is SASEGT in the germline V gene. The CDR3 loop spans 12 amino acids. CDR3 sequence reads: CATHWRGNEQFF. The CDR3 coding sequence is TGTGCCACCCACTGGCGGGGCAATGAGCAGTTCTTC.

This clone has at least ten counts. This sample includes further DNA sequences coding for the same CDR3. The CDR3 here is CASSVERHNEQFF. The CDR3 region has the DNA TGTGCCAGCAGTGTTGAGCGCCACAATGAGCAGTTCTTC. This sequence joins TRBV6-4 and TRBJ2-1; D is unresolved. The germline V and J ends were trimmed by 4 bases and 5 bases, with 9 bases remaining between them. The V gene's germline CDR1 is MRHNA and CDR2 SNTAGT. The CDR3 has 13 amino acids.

The genes are TRBV30 and TRBJ2-1; TRBD1 matches 10 bases. The V gene's germline CDR1 is GTSNPN and CDR2 SVGIG (reference sequence). Trimming took 1 base from V and 9 from J; bases not matched to a gene: 3. This CDR3 spans 13 amino acids. CDR3 sequence: CAWSGQGAGEQFF. DNA of the CDR3: TGTGCCTGGAGTGGACAGGGGGCGGGTGAGCAGTTCTTC. The full variable domain, with the rest looked up from reference TRBV30 and TRBJ2-1, is SQTIHQWPATLVQPVGSPLSLECTVEGTSNPNLYWYRQAAGRGLQLLFYSVGIGQISSEVPQNLSASRPQDRQFILSSKKLLLSDSGFYLCAWSGQGAGEQFFGPGTRLTVL.

This clone occurred a few times. This may be a read error: a much more frequent sequence differs by one nucleotide. The chain joins TRBV11-2 to TRBJ2-1; the match to TRBD2 covers 13 bases. CDR3 length: 16 residues. Per germline, CDR1 SGHAT and CDR2 FQNNGV. The CDR3 here is CASSLLGLAGNNEQLF. Written as DNA, the CDR3 is TGTGCCAGCAGCTTGTTGGGACTAGCGGGAAACAATGAGCAGCTCTTC.

The CDR3 DNA reads as TGTGCCAGCAGCCAGACTAGCGGGAGCCCGGGAGGACCTGAAGCTTTCTTT. Its translation: CASSQTSGSPGGPEAFF. The chain links TRBV4-2 to TRBJ1-1; D is ambiguous. Germline V CDR1 and CDR2: LGHNA, YNFKEQ. The CDR3 spans 17 residues. V lost 3 bases, J lost 6 bases, and 23 bases lay in between.

The CDR3 sequence is CSARTGSYGYTF. The CDR3 DNA reads as TGCAGTGCTAGGACAGGGTCGTATGGCTACACCTTC. This chain links TRBV20-1 with TRBJ1-2; 7 nucleotides line up with TRBD1. Germline-derived CDR1 and CDR2 are DFQATT and SNEGSKA (reference sequence). CDR3 length equals 12 residues. Trimming cost V 3 bases and J 5 bases; bases outside gene matches: 3.

The table lists this clone with many counts. Written as DNA, the CDR3 is TGTGCTAGTGGTTTGGGCATTAACAATGAGCAGTTCTTC. Protein product: CASGLGINNEQFF. The chain is built from TRBV12-5 and TRBJ2-1; D is ambiguous. Germline assignment: CDR1 LGHNT and CDR2 FRNRAP. This CDR3 region has 13 residues. Deletions cut 1 base from V and 5 bases from J, with 6 bases between.

There are many counts of this clone. The sample carries other DNA sequences with the same CDR3. This chain links TRBV28 with TRBJ2-7; 7 bases are a match to TRBD2. The CDR3 is 16 amino acids. The V segment lost 2 bases and the J segment 5 bases; nucleotides outside the gene matches: 12. CDR1 MDHEN and CDR2 SYDVKM come from the germline V gene. CDR3 sequence (DNA): TGTGCCAGCAGTTTAAGGATGGGGGAGGGTATTAACGAGCAGTACTTC. Residues: CASSLRMGEGINEQYF.

The chain links TRBV18 to TRBJ2-2, with D uncertain. The V gene lost 0 bases and the J gene lost 2 bases, with 4 bases spanning the gap. The CDR3 runs to 14 residues. Germline assignment: CDR1 KGHSH and CDR2 LQKENI. Here the CDR3 reads CASSPPSNTGELFF. CDR3 sequence (DNA): TGTGCCAGCTCACCACCGAGTAACACCGGGGAGCTGTTTTTT.

In its sample, this clone ranks as medium-sized. This chain connects TRBV5-1 to TRBJ1-2; possibly TRBD1 for D (5 bases). V lost 4 bases and J lost 1, with 11 bases in between. This CDR3 is 14 amino acids long. Germline CDR1 reads SGHRS; CDR2 reads YFSETQ. The CDR3 region is CASSPETVNYGYTF. The CDR3 DNA reads TGCGCCAGCAGCCCTGAGACAGTTAACTATGGCTACACCTTC. Together with reference TRBV5-1 and TRBJ1-2, the CDR3 gives the full variable domain: KAGVTQTPRYLIKTRGQQVTLSCSPISGHRSVSWYQQTPGQGLQFLFEYFSETQRNKGNFPGRFSGRQFSNSRSEMNVSTLELGDSALYLCASSPETVNYGYTFGSGTRLTVV.

There are many counts of this clone. The rearrangement joins TRBV6-2 or TRBV6-3 to TRBJ1-2, with D maybe TRBD1 (5 bases). Germline CDR1 and CDR2: MNHEY and SVGEGT. V was trimmed by 6 bases and J by 2 bases, leaving 10 bases between them. The CDR3 is 13 residues long. In DNA, the CDR3 is TGTGCCAGCAGGGAGACAGTAAACTATGGCTACACCTTC. Encoded protein: CASRETVNYGYTF.

Ten or more counts support this clone. The chain couples TRBV5-1 to TRBJ2-1, with D tentatively TRBD2 (6 bases). The V gene lost 4 bases and the J gene lost 5 bases, with 13 bases spanning the gap. The germline V gene has CDR1 SGHRS and CDR2 YFSETQ. This CDR3 region has 14 residues. DNA of the CDR3: TGCGCCAGCAGCGGCGGGACGGCCGACAATGAGCAGTTCTTC. Translation: CASSGGTADNEQFF.

This clone was recorded at least ten times. The gene calls are TRBV6-1 and TRBJ2-2, with 9 bases matching TRBD1. The germline V gene has CDR1 MNHNS and CDR2 SASEGT. After removal of 6 bases from V and 5 bases from J, the junction contained 7 bases not matched to a gene. The CDR3 sequence is 15 residues long. The CDR3, as DNA: TGTGCCAGCAGGAGACAGGGGGTTGGGACCGGGGAGCTGTTTTTT. Translated: CASRRQGVGTGELFF.

This clone appeared many times. The rearrangement uses TRBV18 and TRBJ1-1; no definite D call. Germline CDR1 KGHSH, CDR2 LQKENI. V shed 4 bases and J shed 0 bases, with 9 bases lying between them. There are 14 residues in the CDR3. The CDR3 loop is CASSRVSMNTEAFF. Written as DNA, the CDR3 is TGTGCCAGCTCACGCGTCTCTATGAACACTGAAGCTTTCTTT.

This clone was seen at least ten times. J is TRBJ2-2 and V is TRBV12-3 or TRBV12-4, with D possibly being TRBD1 or TRBD2 (7 bases each). The CDR3 consists of 13 residues. V was shortened by 6 bases and J by 6 bases, with 11 bases between the two germline ends. The CDR3 protein is CASRAGGAGELFF. In DNA, the CDR3 is TGTGCCAGCAGGGCAGGGGGGGCCGGGGAGCTGTTTTTT.

This rearrangement joins TRBV7-2 to TRBJ1-4; 9 bases are shared with TRBD1. This CDR3 contains 15 residues. With 1 base clipped from V and 6 bases from J, the junction kept 3 bases outside the gene matches. The V gene's germline CDR1 is SGHTA and CDR2 FQGNSA. The CDR3 spells CASSLVGTGYEKLFF. DNA of the CDR3: TGTGCCAGCAGCTTAGTCGGGACAGGGTATGAAAAACTGTTTTTT.

This clone was counted at least ten times. The chain is built from TRBV7-3 and TRBJ1-2; perhaps TRBD1 as D (5 bases). V lost 5 bases, J lost 6 bases, and 13 bases lay in between. Germline V lookup: CDR1 SGHTA, CDR2 FQGTGA. There are 13 residues in the CDR3. CDR3 residues: CASSPGQGHGYTF. CDR3 coding DNA: TGTGCCAGCAGCCCCGGGCAGGGTCATGGCTACACCTTC.

This clone was counted ten times or more. The chain carries TRBV6-1 and TRBJ2-1; 9 nucleotides line up with TRBD1. The CDR3 sequence is 16 residues long. Germline V gene data show CDR1 as MNHNS and CDR2 as SASEGT. Germline trimming cut 1 base from V and 8 bases from J; bases unmatched to any gene: 9. Here the CDR3 DNA reads TGTGCCAGCAGTGAAGAAGGGGGGACAGGGAGGGATGAGCAGTTCTTC. It codes for CASSEEGGTGRDEQFF.

This clone has ten or more counts. The chain has TRBV2 and TRBJ2-5; 10 bases are a match to TRBD2. The CDR3 loop spans 16 amino acids. The V gene end was trimmed by 7 bases and the J gene end by 1 base; junction bases not matched to a gene: 9. Germline V CDR1 and CDR2: SNHLY, FYNNEI. The CDR3 nucleotides read TGTGCCAGCACAAGGAGGAGCGGGAGGGGCCAAGAGACCCAGTACTTC. Translation gives CASTRRSGRGQETQYF.

In its sample, this clone was seen many times. This chain joins TRBV7-9 and TRBJ1-4; 7 positions agree with TRBD1. V shed 5 bases, J shed 6 bases, and the junction held 12 bases outside the gene matches. This CDR3 contains 16 residues. CDR1 and CDR2 (germline): SEHNR, FQNEAQ (reference sequence). For the CDR3, the DNA is TGTGCCAGCAGCGCCGCCGAAACAGGGGCCCATGAAAAACTGTTTTTT. It encodes CASSAAETGAHEKLFF. Full variable domain (rest looked up from reference TRBV7-9 and TRBJ1-4): DTGVSQNPRHKITKRGQNVTFRCDPISEHNRLYWYRQTLGQGPEFLTYFQNEAQLEKSRLLSDRFSAERPKGSFSTLEIQRTEQGDSAMYLCASSAAETGAHEKLFFGSGTQLSVL.

This rearrangement joins TRBV18 to TRBJ1-1, with 9 bases that match TRBD1. V shed 1 base and J 5 bases; nucleotides not matched to a gene: 5. The CDR3 sequence is 15 residues long. The germline CDR1 and CDR2 sequences are KGHSH and LQKENI. CDR3 sequence: CASSPLQGAGTEAFF. As DNA, the CDR3 is TGTGCCAGCTCACCACTACAGGGGGCTGGAACTGAAGCTTTCTTT.